This is a list of T cell receptor beta chains from one sample in a study of T cells after yellow fever vaccination. Each CDR3 protein is one row after TCRdb ran MiXCR on the 5' RACE reads. The sample contains about 500,000 distinct CDR3 sequences, about 15% of which appear only once. Here the sequenced sample was PBMCs, taken 5 to 6 days after the first yellow fever vaccination. The receptors shown here come from a man between 18 and 29 years old who received the YFV17D yellow fever vaccine. Both conserved end residues are part of each CDR3. A D gene is named only where the DNA matches it firmly. Not every row has a clone size; where given, it reads once, few, many or a size class.

J gene: TRBJ2-7; clone size: -; V gene: TRBV5-4; D gene: -; CDR3 DNA: TGTGCCAGCACCTGGGGAGGCAGGGTCTACGAGCAGTACTTC; CDR3 protein: CASTWGGRVYEQYF
J gene: TRBJ1-1; clone size: -; V gene: TRBV7-9; D gene: -; CDR3 DNA: TGTGCCTCCGGCCCTCGGTCGTATATGAACACTGAAGCTTTCTTT; CDR3 protein: CASGPRSYMNTEAFF
J gene: TRBJ2-2; clone size: -; V gene: TRBV4-3; D gene: -; CDR3 DNA: TGCGCCAGCAGCCAAGTCCGGACAGCCCCGACGGGGGAGCTGTTTTTT; CDR3 protein: CASSQVRTAPTGELFF
J gene: TRBJ2-5; clone size: few; V gene: TRBV20-1; D gene: -; CDR3 DNA: TGCAGTGCTCCAAGGCCAGAAAGCCAAGAGACCCAGTACTTC; CDR3 protein: CSAPRPESQETQYF
J gene: TRBJ2-1; clone size: few; V gene: TRBV4-2; D gene: -; CDR3 DNA: TGTGCCAGCAGCCAAGGGGGCGGGTATAGCTCCTACAATGAGCAGTTCTTC; CDR3 protein: CASSQGGGYSSYNEQFF
J gene: TRBJ1-2; clone size: few; V gene: TRBV25-1; D gene: TRBD1; CDR3 DNA: TGTGCCAGCAGAGGACAGGGGGAACACTATGGCTACACCTTC; CDR3 protein: CASRGQGEHYGYTF
J gene: TRBJ1-6; clone size: many; V gene: TRBV6-1; D gene: -; CDR3 DNA: TGTGCCAGCAGTCCCAGGGGAGGTTCACCCCTCCACTTT; CDR3 protein: CASSPRGGSPLHF
J gene: TRBJ1-2; clone size: -; V gene: TRBV5-1; D gene: TRBD1; CDR3 DNA: TGCGCCAGCAGCGACGGGACAGGGGGGGGCTATGGCTACACCTTC; CDR3 protein: CASSDGTGGGYGYTF
J gene: TRBJ2-3; clone size: -; V gene: TRBV7-2; D gene: TRBD2; CDR3 DNA: TGTGCCAGCAGCTTAGGGCCCCGGTGGCTAGCGGGGGGCCCTAGCACAGATACGCAGTATTTT; CDR3 protein: CASSLGPRWLAGGPSTDTQYF
J gene: TRBJ2-5; clone size: -; V gene: TRBV20-1; D gene: TRBD2; CDR3 DNA: TGCAGTGCCCCGCCGGGACTAGCGGGGGGGACCCAGTACTTC; CDR3 protein: CSAPPGLAGGTQYF
J gene: TRBJ1-4; clone size: -; V gene: TRBV7-2; D gene: TRBD1; CDR3 DNA: TGTGCCAGCAGCTTAAGGTCCCGTCAGGGGGGAGAAAAACTGTTTTTT; CDR3 protein: CASSLRSRQGGEKLFF
J gene: TRBJ1-1; clone size: -; V gene: TRBV5-4; D gene: -; CDR3 DNA: TGTGCCAGCAGCCAACCAAGCCAGATGAACACTGAAGCTTTCTTT; CDR3 protein: CASSQPSQMNTEAFF
J gene: TRBJ1-2; clone size: few; V gene: TRBV6-2/TRBV6-3; D gene: -; CDR3 DNA: TGTGCCAGCAGGAGGGACGGAGGCTATGGCTACACCTTC; CDR3 protein: CASRRDGGYGYTF
J gene: TRBJ2-1; clone size: -; V gene: TRBV12-3/TRBV12-4; D gene: -; CDR3 DNA: TGTGCCAGCAGTCCAGTGTCCGATCCGGGGTACAATGAGCAGTTCTTC; CDR3 protein: CASSPVSDPGYNEQFF
J gene: TRBJ1-2; clone size: -; V gene: TRBV15; D gene: -; CDR3 DNA: TGTGCCACCAGCAGAGATCCGGCGTCGAAAGCTGGTTCTGGCTACACCTTC; CDR3 protein: CATSRDPASKAGSGYTF
J gene: TRBJ2-1; clone size: -; V gene: TRBV7-9; D gene: -; CDR3 DNA: TGTGCCAGCAGCTTAGATCAGATCAACGAGCAGTTCTTC; CDR3 protein: CASSLDQINEQFF
J gene: TRBJ2-3; clone size: -; V gene: TRBV4-1; D gene: -; CDR3 DNA: TGCGCCAGCAGCGACGGGAAGAGCGTCAGGGCCACAGATACGCAGTATTTT; CDR3 protein: CASSDGKSVRATDTQYF
J gene: TRBJ2-3; clone size: -; V gene: TRBV6-5; D gene: TRBD1; CDR3 DNA: TGTGCCAGCAGTTTCCAGGACAGGGGAACAGATACGCAGTATTTT; CDR3 protein: CASSFQDRGTDTQYF
J gene: TRBJ2-7; clone size: -; V gene: TRBV29-1; D gene: -; CDR3 DNA: TGCAGCGCGCTTAGGGACGAGCAGTACTTC; CDR3 protein: CSALRDEQYF
J gene: TRBJ2-5; clone size: -; V gene: TRBV12-3/TRBV12-4; D gene: TRBD1; CDR3 DNA: TGTGCCAGCAGTTTATCAGGGGGCTGGGAGACCCAGTACTTC; CDR3 protein: CASSLSGGWETQYF
J gene: TRBJ2-3; clone size: -; V gene: TRBV7-8; D gene: -; CDR3 DNA: TGTGCCAGCAGCTACCCCCCGGGACTGAACACAGATACGCAGTATTTT; CDR3 protein: CASSYPPGLNTDTQYF
J gene: TRBJ1-2; clone size: many; V gene: TRBV25-1; D gene: TRBD1; CDR3 DNA: TGTGCCAGTAGGACAGGGCGAGGCTACACCTTC; CDR3 protein: CASRTGRGYTF
J gene: TRBJ2-4; clone size: -; V gene: TRBV11-2; D gene: TRBD1; CDR3 DNA: TGTGCCAGCAGCTCCAGGGGGACCAAAAACATTCAGTACTTC; CDR3 protein: CASSSRGTKNIQYF
J gene: TRBJ1-5; clone size: few; V gene: TRBV9; D gene: -; CDR3 DNA: TGTGCCAGCAGCAAAACCTCCGGGAGCGATCAGCCCCAGCATTTT; CDR3 protein: CASSKTSGSDQPQHF
J gene: TRBJ2-1; clone size: -; V gene: TRBV9; D gene: TRBD2; CDR3 DNA: TGTGCCAGCAGCGTAGCCAGCTGGGAGGGTTACAATGAGCAGTTCTTC; CDR3 protein: CASSVASWEGYNEQFF
J gene: TRBJ1-1; clone size: -; V gene: TRBV5-1; D gene: -; CDR3 DNA: TGCGCCAGCAGCTTCAAAGGGCGCACTGAAGCTTTCTTT; CDR3 protein: CASSFKGRTEAFF
J gene: TRBJ2-3; clone size: -; V gene: TRBV10-3; D gene: TRBD2; CDR3 DNA: TGTGCCACCCGGGCTAGCGGGGGATTGGTAGATACGCAGTATTTT; CDR3 protein: CATRASGGLVDTQYF
J gene: TRBJ1-6; clone size: few; V gene: TRBV5-4; D gene: TRBD1; CDR3 DNA: TGTGCCAGCAGCTTAAAGACAGGGATCAGTTCACCCCTCCACTTT; CDR3 protein: CASSLKTGISSPLHF
J gene: TRBJ1-1; clone size: -; V gene: TRBV6-2/TRBV6-3; D gene: -; CDR3 DNA: TGTGCCAGCATAGAAGAGGGAAGGGGGAACACTGAAGCTTTCTTT; CDR3 protein: CASIEEGRGNTEAFF
J gene: TRBJ1-2; clone size: few; V gene: TRBV13; D gene: -; CDR3 DNA: TGTGCCAGCTCGACGGCCTTTTATGGCTACACCTTC; CDR3 protein: CASSTAFYGYTF
J gene: TRBJ2-7; clone size: few; V gene: TRBV12-3/TRBV12-4; D gene: -; CDR3 DNA: TGTGCCAGCAGTGCGGCTCGGATCTACGAGCAGTACTTC; CDR3 protein: CASSAARIYEQYF
J gene: TRBJ1-4; clone size: -; V gene: TRBV19; D gene: -; CDR3 DNA: TGTGCCAGTAGTAGACATCGCGAAGGTAATGAAAAACTGTTTTTT; CDR3 protein: CASSRHREGNEKLFF
J gene: TRBJ1-6; clone size: -; V gene: TRBV20-1; D gene: TRBD1; CDR3 DNA: TGCAGTGCTCCCGCAGGGGGCCTTAATTCACCCCTCCACTTT; CDR3 protein: CSAPAGGLNSPLHF
J gene: TRBJ1-4; clone size: -; V gene: TRBV5-1; D gene: -; CDR3 DNA: TGCGCCAGCAGCTTGTTATCGGGGGCGCGCACTAATGAAAAACTGTTTTTT; CDR3 protein: CASSLLSGARTNEKLFF
J gene: TRBJ2-7; clone size: -; V gene: TRBV7-8; D gene: TRBD1; CDR3 DNA: TGTGCCAGCAGCCACGGACAGGGCAAGCGTCACGAGCAGTACTTC; CDR3 protein: CASSHGQGKRHEQYF
J gene: TRBJ2-1; clone size: few; V gene: TRBV6-5; D gene: TRBD1; CDR3 DNA: TGTGCCAGCAGTTACTCAGGGGGGACAGGGGGTAACCCGGAGCAGTTCTTC; CDR3 protein: CASSYSGGTGGNPEQFF
J gene: TRBJ2-3; clone size: few; V gene: TRBV11-2; D gene: -; CDR3 DNA: TGTGCCAGCAGCTTAAGGGACCCCACGCCAGATACGCAGTATTTT; CDR3 protein: CASSLRDPTPDTQYF
J gene: TRBJ2-5; clone size: -; V gene: TRBV7-9; D gene: -; CDR3 DNA: TGTGCCAGCAGAGGAAGTGAGGAGAACCAAGAGACCCAGTACTTC; CDR3 protein: CASRGSEENQETQYF
J gene: TRBJ2-3; clone size: few; V gene: TRBV18; D gene: -; CDR3 DNA: TGTGCCAGCTCACCCTTTAGGACAGGCACAGATACGCAGTATTTT; CDR3 protein: CASSPFRTGTDTQYF
J gene: TRBJ2-5; clone size: -; V gene: TRBV5-1; D gene: TRBD1; CDR3 DNA: TGCGCCAGCAGCCCTCGGGACAGACTTCAAGAGACCCAGTACTTC; CDR3 protein: CASSPRDRLQETQYF
J gene: TRBJ2-1; clone size: few; V gene: TRBV4-3; D gene: TRBD2; CDR3 DNA: TGCGCCAGCAGCCTCCGGGCGGGGGGAAAAAATGAGCAGTTCTTC; CDR3 protein: CASSLRAGGKNEQFF
J gene: TRBJ1-2; clone size: -; V gene: TRBV4-1; D gene: -; CDR3 DNA: TGCGCCAGCAGCCCTATGGGGCGGGGGGCGAACTATGGCTACACCTTC; CDR3 protein: CASSPMGRGANYGYTF